Below, 8 T cell receptor beta chains from the same sample are listed, as sequenced in a study of OX40 agonist ivuxolimab in advanced cancers. Here immunoSEQ multiplex PCR was the method, and the copy in TCRdb shows in-frame clones only, minus some. The profile shows 80,000 to 100,000 clones, 70% to 90% of them singletons. The specimen was CD4+ or CD8+ T cells sorted from blood, collected in a trial of the OX40 agonist ivuxolimab. The receptors derive from an adult with an advanced solid tumor such as melanoma, head and neck, liver or kidney cancer.

The chain combines TRBV7-9 with TRBJ2-2, with unresolved D. The V and J ends lost 5 bases and 3 bases respectively, with 7 bases between them. CDR1 SEHNR and CDR2 FQNEAQ come from the germline V gene (reference sequence). This CDR3 region has 13 residues. The CDR3 here is CASSRWDTGELFF. The CDR3 DNA reads as TGTGCCAGCAGCCGCTGGGACACCGGGGAGCTGTTTTTT.

A single count supports this clone. The chain uses TRBV5-1 and TRBJ2-3, with 13 bases identical to TRBD2. The length of the CDR3 is 15 residues. The V segment lost 3 bases and the J segment 4 bases; nucleotides outside the gene matches: 2. Germline V CDR1 and CDR2: SGHRS, YFSETQ. CDR3 coding DNA: TGCGCCAGCAGCTATACTAGCGGGGGGGCAGATACGCAGTATTTT. Encoded protein: CASSYTSGGADTQYF.

In its sample, this clone was seen a few times. The J gene is TRBJ2-7, the V gene TRBV5-4; D gene ambiguous. The CDR3 has 15 residues. The germline V gene encodes CDR1 SGHNT and CDR2 YYREEE (reference sequence). V lost 0 bases to trimming and J lost 0 bases, with 10 bases between them. This CDR3 reads CASSLAGGSSYEQYF. CDR3 nucleotides: TGTGCCAGCAGCTTGGCAGGCGGCAGCTCCTACGAGCAGTACTTC.

J is TRBJ2-2 and V is TRBV11-2, with 7 bases matching TRBD1. Trimming took 7 bases from V and 2 from J; bases not matched to a gene: 10. The CDR3 length is 16 residues. Germline V CDR1 and CDR2: SGHAT, FQNNGV. CDR3 nucleotides: TGTGCCAGCAACGACAGGGTTAACGGAAACACCGGGGAGCTGTTTTTT. Amino acids: CASNDRVNGNTGELFF.

The chain recombines TRBV6-5 with TRBJ1-1; possibly TRBD1 for D (5 bases). The CDR3 contains 13 residues. V lost 6 bases to trimming and J lost 6 bases, with 14 bases between them. CDR1 is MNHEY, CDR2 SVGAGI, per germline. The CDR3 region is CASSPVGRAEAFF. In DNA, the CDR3 is TGTGCCAGCAGCCCCGTGGGACGGGCTGAAGCTTTCTTT.

The J gene is TRBJ2-3, the V gene TRBV10-3; TRBD2 might be the D (5 bases). Germline loops: CDR1 ENHRY, CDR2 SYGVKD. The CDR3 is made up of 11 amino acids. Trimming took off 5 bases at V and 6 bases at J, with 6 bases between the two ends. The DNA of the CDR3 is TGTGCCATCAGTAGGGAGGATACGCAGTATTTT. It specifies CAISREDTQYF.

V gene TRBV7-2 combines with J gene TRBJ2-3; 13 nucleotides match TRBD2. The CDR3 spans 19 residues. The V and J ends lost 3 bases and 0 bases, in that order; junction bases with no gene match: 9. Germline-derived CDR1 and CDR2 are SGHTA and FQGNSA. The CDR3 bases are TGTGCCAGCAGCTTGACTAGCGGGGGGTTCTGGTCGAGCACAGATACGCAGTATTTT. Protein: CASSLTSGGFWSSTDTQYF.

This chain connects TRBV2 to TRBJ2-3, with D unclear. Germline V gene sequence: CDR1 SNHLY, CDR2 FYNNEI. With 4 bases removed from V and 4 bases from J, the gap between germline ends came to 21 bases. The CDR3 has 17 residues. The CDR3 here is CASSADARARGPDTQYF. CDR3 sequence (DNA): TGTGCCAGCAGTGCGGACGCACGGGCTAGAGGTCCAGATACGCAGTATTTT.